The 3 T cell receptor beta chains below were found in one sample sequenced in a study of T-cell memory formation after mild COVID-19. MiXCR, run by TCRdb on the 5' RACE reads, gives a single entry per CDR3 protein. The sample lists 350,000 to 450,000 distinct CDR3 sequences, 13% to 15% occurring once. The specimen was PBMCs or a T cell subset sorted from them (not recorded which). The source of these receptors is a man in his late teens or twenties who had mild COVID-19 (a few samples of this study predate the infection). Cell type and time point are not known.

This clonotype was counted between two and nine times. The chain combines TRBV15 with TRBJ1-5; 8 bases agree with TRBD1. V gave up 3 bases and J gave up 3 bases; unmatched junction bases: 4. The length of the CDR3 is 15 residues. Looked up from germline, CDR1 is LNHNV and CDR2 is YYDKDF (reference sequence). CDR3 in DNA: TGTGCCACCAGCAGGGCAGGGGGCCCCAATCAGCCCCAGCATTTT. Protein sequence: CATSRAGGPNQPQHF.

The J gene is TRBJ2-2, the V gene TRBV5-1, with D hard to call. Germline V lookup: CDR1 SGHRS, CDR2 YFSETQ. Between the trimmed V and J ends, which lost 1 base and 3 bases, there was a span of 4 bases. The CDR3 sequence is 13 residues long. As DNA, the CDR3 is TGCGCCAGCAGCTTGTCGGACACCGGGGAGCTGTTTTTT. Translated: CASSLSDTGELFF.

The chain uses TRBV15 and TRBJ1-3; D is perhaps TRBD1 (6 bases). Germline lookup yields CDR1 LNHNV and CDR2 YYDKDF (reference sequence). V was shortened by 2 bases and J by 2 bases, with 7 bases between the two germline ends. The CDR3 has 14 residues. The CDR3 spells CATSRQGPGNTIYF. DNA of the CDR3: TGTGCCACCAGCAGACAGGGGCCTGGAAACACCATATATTTT. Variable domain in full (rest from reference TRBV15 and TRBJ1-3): DAMVIQNPRYQVTQFGKPVTLSCSQTLNHNVMYWYQQKSSQAPKLLFHYYDKDFNNEADTPDNFQSRRPNTSFCFLDIRSPGLGDTAMYLCATSRQGPGNTIYFGEGSWLTVV.